Listed here is a single TCR beta chain. This record comes from a study of TIL therapy for anti-PD-1-resistant metastatic lung cancer. Overall study context: Median patient age was around 50, ranging roughly 38-75 years.

The time point: pre-treatment sample, taken before nivolumab and TIL therapy. The libraries were made with immunoSEQ v3. Survey-level samples got 1.5 million to 2.5 million read pairs; deep-level samples got roughly 4.5-6.5 million. Assay: immunoSEQ multiplex PCR; the TCRdb copy retains only in-frame clones and omits some. The table has about 60,000 clones, under 75% seen once. The source material was blood, sampled at baseline. This TCR was sampled from a person aged 25 to 80 with non-small cell lung cancer.

CDR3 protein: CASSQVSGSYEQYF. CDR3 DNA: TGCGCCAGCAGCCAAGTTAGCGGGAGCTACGAGCAGTACTTC. J is TRBJ2-7 and V is TRBV4-1; 9 positions agree with TRBD2. CDR3 length: 14 residues. The germline CDR1 and CDR2 sequences are MGHRA and YSYEKL. V dropped 1 base and J dropped 3; count of bases not matched to a gene: 1.